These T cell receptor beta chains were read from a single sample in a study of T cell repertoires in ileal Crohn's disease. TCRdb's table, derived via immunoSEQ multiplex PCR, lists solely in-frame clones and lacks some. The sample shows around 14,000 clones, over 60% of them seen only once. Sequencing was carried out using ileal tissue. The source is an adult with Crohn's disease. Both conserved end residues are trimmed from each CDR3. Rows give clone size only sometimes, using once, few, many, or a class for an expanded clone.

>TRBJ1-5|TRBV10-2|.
ASSAVGAGNQPQH
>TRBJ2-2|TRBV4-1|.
ASRKTSDTGELF
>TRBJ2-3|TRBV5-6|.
ASSPRWSTDTQY
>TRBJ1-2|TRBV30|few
AWSVSSHYGYT
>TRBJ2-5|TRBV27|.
ASSLVNFGGRQY
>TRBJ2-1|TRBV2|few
ASSGQGLRNEQF
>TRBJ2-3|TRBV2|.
ASSGTGGVTDTQY
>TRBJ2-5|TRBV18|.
ASSPQTGVVETQY
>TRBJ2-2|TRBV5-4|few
ASSLGTGNTGELF
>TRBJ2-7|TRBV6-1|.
ASSEFPNSYEQY
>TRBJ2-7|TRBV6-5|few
ASSYRGGLEAQY
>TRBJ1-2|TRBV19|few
ASSITQGRVYGYT
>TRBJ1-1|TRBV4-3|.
ASSQQAGGGSWNTEAF
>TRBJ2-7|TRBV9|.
ASSPQTGTYEQY
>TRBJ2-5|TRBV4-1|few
ASSQAGGETQY
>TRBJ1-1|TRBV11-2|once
ASSLGGMRTEAF
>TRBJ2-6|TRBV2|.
ASSVEGMGANVLT
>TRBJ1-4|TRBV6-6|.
ASSYGTGETNEKLF
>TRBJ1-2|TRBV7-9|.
ASSADDRPFNGYT
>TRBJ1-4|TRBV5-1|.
ASNLGTVTNEKLF
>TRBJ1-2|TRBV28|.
ASSIPGTVGGYT
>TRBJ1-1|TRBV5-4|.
ASSLKTGGLTEAF
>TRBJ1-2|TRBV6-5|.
ASSPGTVGGYT
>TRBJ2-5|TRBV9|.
ASSQTGSQETQY
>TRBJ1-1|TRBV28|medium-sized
ASSLRGQGAF
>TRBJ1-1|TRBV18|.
ASSRRLQGADLNTEAF
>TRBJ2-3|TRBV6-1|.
ASSEQGAGDTQY
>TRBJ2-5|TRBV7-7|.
ASSAGQDGETQY
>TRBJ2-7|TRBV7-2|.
ASSPTRAGGSYEQY
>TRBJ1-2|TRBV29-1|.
SVVYRGLAMCYYPGYT
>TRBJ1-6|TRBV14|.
ASSPVPHTNSPLH
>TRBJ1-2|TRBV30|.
AWTLGGAAYGYT
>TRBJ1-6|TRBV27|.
ASRQGGSPLH
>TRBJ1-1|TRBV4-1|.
ASSQVPRGDTEAF
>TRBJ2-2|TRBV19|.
ASSMYRGSGTGELF
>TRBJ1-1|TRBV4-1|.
ASSQDTAGLAEAF
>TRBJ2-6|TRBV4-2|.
ASSLTGQGRSGANVLT
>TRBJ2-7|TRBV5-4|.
ASSSGRDRVTYEQY
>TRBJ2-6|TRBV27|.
ASAHRAGANVLT
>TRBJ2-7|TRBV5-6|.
ASSLRTSGGFNEQY
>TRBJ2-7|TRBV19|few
ASSPGGPYEQY
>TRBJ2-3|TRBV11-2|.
ASSYGTSGGYTQY
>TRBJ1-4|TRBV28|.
ASSLPGQGRGNEKLF
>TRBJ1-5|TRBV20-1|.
SASGDQPQH
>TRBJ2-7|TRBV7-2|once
ASSLAGGTYEQY
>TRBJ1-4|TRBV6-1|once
ASSVAGWDEKLF
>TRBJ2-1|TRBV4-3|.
ASSQDPASGIYNEQF
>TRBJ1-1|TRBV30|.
AWRTGANTEAF
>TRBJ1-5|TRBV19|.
ASSTGQSSNQPQH
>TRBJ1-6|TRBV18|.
ASSHPWFNPTASYNSPLH
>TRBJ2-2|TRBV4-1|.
ASSQEDRDTGELF
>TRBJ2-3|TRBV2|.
ASGLAGYIDTQY
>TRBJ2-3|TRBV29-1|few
SIRDFSTDTQY
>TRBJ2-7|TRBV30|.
AWRWTPSSYEQY
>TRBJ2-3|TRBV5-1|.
ASSLPNRGQGDTQY